These 10 T cell receptor beta chains came from one sample sequenced in a study of shared clonotypes between healthy human individuals. Generated by immunoSEQ multiplex PCR, the TCRdb table keeps only in-frame clones and is missing some. Of approximately 2.3 million clones listed, roughly 93% are singletons. The sample was naive CD4+ T cells from PBMCs. Subset in this sample: CD45RA+ positively selected. The receptors were sampled from a man in his late teens or twenties in good health. Some clones in this sample may be carry-over from other donors' samples.

The chain couples TRBV7-2 to TRBJ2-3; the match to TRBD2 covers 7 bases. J gave up 4 bases and V 5 bases, and 6 bases lay outside the gene matches. Germline CDR1 is SGHTA and CDR2 is FQGNSA. This CDR3 has 14 amino acids. DNA of the CDR3: TGTGCCAGCAGCCCCGGCGGGAGCGCAGATACGCAGTATTTT. Residues: CASSPGGSADTQYF.

This clone was recorded only once. The chain recombines TRBV5-1 with TRBJ1-2; 10 bases map to TRBD1. The CDR3 sequence is 15 residues long. Germline CDR1 reads SGHRS; CDR2 reads YFSETQ. Trimming at V came to 2 bases and at J to 7 bases, leaving 8 bases not matched to a gene. As DNA, the CDR3 is TGCGCCAGCAGCTTTGGGACAGGGGAGAGGTCTGGCTACACCTTC. Its translation: CASSFGTGERSGYTF.

The chain is built from TRBV2 and TRBJ2-7; D is ambiguous. The CDR3 has 12 amino acids. Germline CDR1 SNHLY, CDR2 FYNNEI. V was cut by 7 bases and J by 2 bases, with 9 bases left in between. CDR3 region: CASNERAYEQYF. The CDR3 nucleotides are TGTGCCAGCAACGAGAGAGCCTACGAGCAGTACTTC.

The chain combines TRBV5-4 with TRBJ1-2, with D tentatively TRBD1 (5 bases). The CDR3 contains 13 residues. Per the germline V gene, CDR1 is SGHNT and CDR2 is YYREEE (reference sequence). V dropped 0 bases and J dropped 4 bases, with 7 bases sitting between them. The CDR3: CASSLGGAYGYTF. The CDR3 DNA is TGTGCCAGCAGCTTGGGAGGGGCCTATGGCTACACCTTC.

This clone is a singleton in its sample. V is TRBV9 and J is TRBJ1-3, with no clear D. Trimming left V 4 bases short and J 4 bases short, with 21 bases between. Germline CDR1 reads SGDLS; CDR2 reads YYNGEE. The CDR3 has 17 residues. The CDR3 DNA sequence: TGTGCCAGCAGCCAATTCTATGGGAGTTTGGGAGGAAACACCATATATTTT. Its translation: CASSQFYGSLGGNTIYF. The whole variable domain, remainder taken from reference TRBV9 and TRBJ1-3, is DSGVTQTPKHLITATGQRVTLRCSPRSGDLSVYWYQQSLDQGLQFLIQYYNGEERAKGNILERFSAQQFPDLHSELNLSSLELGDSALYFCASSQFYGSLGGNTIYFGEGSWLTVV.

This clone occurred once. The identical CDR3 is also encoded by other nucleotide sequences in the sample. CDR3 region: CASSLVRGDTEAFF. CDR3 DNA: TGTGCCAGCAGCTTGGTCCGCGGGGACACTGAAGCTTTCTTT. V gene TRBV5-4 combines with J gene TRBJ1-1; D is unclear. The CDR3 runs to 14 residues. Trimming took off 0 bases at V and 3 bases at J, with 9 bases between the two ends. CDR1 and CDR2 from the germline V gene are SGHNT and YYREEE (reference sequence). The full variable domain, its missing parts supplied by reference TRBV5-4 and TRBJ1-1, is ETGVTQSPTHLIKTRGQQVTLRCSSQSGHNTVSWYQQALGQGPQFIFQYYREEENGRGNFPPRFSGLQFPNYSSELNVNALELDDSALYLCASSLVRGDTEAFFGQGTRLTVV.

The V gene is TRBV5-1, the J gene TRBJ2-1, with no clear D. V dropped 4 bases and J dropped 6 bases, with 14 bases sitting between them. Germline V gene data show CDR1 as SGHRS and CDR2 as YFSETQ. CDR3 length: 14 residues. The DNA for the CDR3 is TGCGCCAGCAGCCCGATCCTGGGTTCCAATGAGCAGTTCTTC. It encodes CASSPILGSNEQFF.

The rearrangement links TRBV11-2 to TRBJ2-1, with TRBD1 matching over 9 bases. Germline V gives CDR1 SGHAT, CDR2 FQNNGV. The CDR3 is 14 residues long. Losses at the gene ends were 6 bases for V and 5 bases for J; bases not matched to a gene: 5. The CDR3 here is CASRRTGDNNEQFF. CDR3 bases: TGTGCCAGCAGGCGGACAGGGGATAACAATGAGCAGTTCTTC.

This chain connects TRBV5-5 to TRBJ2-7; D might be TRBD1 or TRBD2, each matching 5 bases. V shed 4 bases and J shed 0 bases, with 17 bases lying between them. The germline gives CDR1 SGHKS, CDR2 YYEKEE (reference sequence). The CDR3 is made up of 16 amino acids. The CDR3 spells CASSPLGPGSSYEQYF. CDR3 in DNA: TGTGCCAGCAGCCCCTTGGGCCCAGGGAGCTCCTACGAGCAGTACTTC.

The V gene is TRBV5-1, the J gene TRBJ2-1; 9 bases fit TRBD2. The CDR3 runs 15 residues. Trimming at V came to 0 bases and at J to 8 bases, leaving 6 bases not matched to a gene. In germline, CDR1 is SGHRS, CDR2 YFSETQ. DNA of the CDR3: TGCGCCAGCAGCTTGGGGGTAGCGGGAGCGGATGAGCAGTTCTTC. The encoded protein is CASSLGVAGADEQFF.